The present entry profiles one T cell receptor beta chain with its context. Its antigen is unknown. Qualities for individual bases were not recorded, and no much larger clone is one base off. In total, roughly 710 healthy bone marrow donors made up the cohort. At the time of sampling, all cohort members were nominally healthy, though unrecorded immune exposures were likely present. The donor was CMV seronegative and was included in the group of several hundred seronegative cohort members. A peripheral blood sample was collected from each donor, and TCR beta sequencing was performed on peripheral blood mononuclear cells. Genomic DNA extraction from the blood cell samples was performed with the Qiagen DNeasy Blood Extraction Kit. The data originate from a study of cytomegalovirus exposure and HLA in healthy donors (dated by TCRdb to about 2017). Broadly, across the study: According to an earlier analysis of a few hundred of the donors, about 170 million T cells yielded some 110 million unique TCR beta sequences and around 280 Gb of sequence data. Roughly 5 DR-DQ haplotypes were handled as single units for association and clustering, since linkage in the cohort was strong. The genetic ancestry cluster associated with self-reported Caucasian donors included around 76% of the approximately 410 genotyped donors. Every discovery cohort repertoire had been produced on one sequencing platform. The study used immunosequencing to profile the T cell repertoires of under 700 subjects and linked those repertoires to cytomegalovirus serostatus. High-throughput TCR immunosequencing, statistical association of individual TCRs with disease status, and machine learning were combined to predict cytomegalovirus infection status. To decide whether each TCR beta V gene segment behaved as functional or pseudogenic, an earlier analysis of some 600 of the donors relied on high-throughput TCR beta sequencing. The number of donors typed differed by locus, with about 629-630 for A, B, C, DRB1 and DQB1, 522 for DQA1, 600 to 610 for DPA1, and 450 to 480 for DPB1. On average, roughly 200,000 unique TCR beta nucleotide sequences were sequenced per donor among 398 genotyped donors of the cohort, with 15% to 20% of those sequences being non-productive. In addition to the first cohort of 666 subjects, a separate validation cohort of approximately 130 different subjects was used. Donor age, sex, ethnicity and CMV serostatus were compiled alongside the repertoire data. In a later genetic analysis, genome-wide SNP genotypes for about 65% of the roughly 670 donors were used, and that subset was treated as a discovery cohort. Class I and class II HLA loci were covered by the typing at four-digit resolution. To study patterns of TCR occurrence, a later analysis re-analyzed previously published TCR beta repertoires from 666 donors and added high-resolution HLA genotyping. Around 330 gigabases of sequencing data and around 85 million unique TCR sequences made up an early release that covered approximately 650 HLA-typed donors. The later analysis used no new phenotypic data to find candidate immune exposures, relying instead on TCR beta sequences and their occurrence across donors. The study aimed to test whether signatures of past pathogen exposure could be identified by cataloging public T cell receptors.

The germline V gene supplies CDR1 WSHSY and CDR2 SAAADI. The V and J ends are trimmed by 2 bases and 9 bases, leaving 17 bases between them. From the cysteine through the phenylalanine, the CDR3 covers 15 amino acids. Just CDR3 DNA is preserved here, 45 bases in frame from base 1. Library preparation was by the immunoSEQ multiplex PCR assay. A mixture of 60 forward primers for TCR Vbeta segments and 13 reverse primers for TCR Jbeta segments was used in the multiplex PCR. Amplification of the CDR3 region of rearranged TCR beta genes was performed with a multiplex PCR assay on genomic DNA. On the Illumina HiSeq System, the amplified TCR beta libraries were sequenced as 87-base-pair reads. The paper's data handling went like this. Across the roughly 600 repertoires, a later analysis counted about 81 million unique TCR beta chains, 9.5 million to 13 million of which were shared by at least two donors. Raw reads were error-corrected and collapsed into unique sequences by a nearest-neighbor algorithm in which closely related sequences were merged to remove PCR and sequencing errors. Alignment of CDR3 sequences to IMGT reference sequences was used to assign V, D and J gene segments. For a sequence to be retained, a match of at least six nucleotides to both a V gene segment and a J gene segment was required. Rearrangements were called productive when the CDR3 lacked stop codons and stayed in frame with V and J; all others were non-productive. CDR3 was defined according to IMGT convention as the region running from the second conserved V-encoded cysteine to the conserved J-encoded phenylalanine. The earlier analysis of about 590 of the donors excluded sequences that lacked an unambiguous match to a single V gene segment. An earlier analysis of several hundred of the donors called V segments functional above 56.7% productive rearrangements and segregating when the between-donor standard deviation exceeded 5%. A statistical classification framework was built to diagnose cytomegalovirus status from the catalog of TCR beta chain sequences. V and J gene assignment, in a later analysis, came from comparing TCR nucleotide sequences with IMGT/GENE-DB human TR gene sequences. Using the TCRdist pipeline, a later analysis assigned CDR3 sequences along with most-parsimonious VDJ recombination scenarios. In a later analysis, each TCR beta chain was defined by its CDR3 amino acid sequence together with its V-gene family, and reads lacking a unique V-gene family were excluded. A later analysis removed 592 highly shared, low-generation-probability nucleotide sequences to deal with suspected cross-contamination and a sequencing artifact. A later analysis calculated a clonal expansion index for each public chain from normalized within-repertoire ranks of inferred template counts. A later analysis computed generation probabilities with a VDJ recombination model fitted to out-of-frame rearrangements, and checked the results against IGoR. Hypergeometric tests were used in a later analysis to score TCR-TCR, TCR-HLA and TCR-CMV co-occurrence, with a repertoire-size bias correction applied to the TCR pairs. False discovery rates were estimated in a later analysis by permuting HLA or CMV assignments 20 times. A later analysis grouped co-occurring TCRs with DBSCAN, adding TCRdist sequence similarity when clustering within HLA-allele-positive subsets. Repertoires with fewer than 30,000 or more than 120,000 public chains, plus five repertoires with anomalous nucleotide sharing, were excluded from co-occurrence clustering. TCRdb mirrors the immuneACCESS table, restricted to in-frame sequences. Some clones are absent from its copies; in checked studies, under half trace to an unresolved V gene, and the reason for the others is unknown. V and J calls and clone size follow that table, whereas D and trimming were derived from the DNA. A total of 150,000 to 200,000 clones appear in this sample, more than 75% of them only once. The ten largest clones represent roughly 0.2% of the sample.

Results the study describes overall, beyond this receptor: Because HLA typing was missing for some donors at each locus, association tests included only the typed subset. Compared with the 666-donor mean, donors in an Asian-associated ancestry cluster had fewer N-insertions in productive TCRs, according to a later genetic analysis. The 87-base-pair reads could not distinguish some IMGT-functional V segments, including TRBV6-2 and TRBV6-3, so those segments were excluded. In an earlier analysis of fewer than 750 of the donors, most TCR beta V segments were observed in productive rearrangements about 90% or about 30% of the time, broadly matching IMGT annotations. A further reported finding was that TCR beta sequences accurately predicted the HLA-A and HLA-B alleles for most subjects in the first cohort. Most CMV-associated TCR beta chains appeared to be HLA-restricted in a later analysis, and the HLA associations seemed to be driven largely by CMV exposure. When HLA alleles, especially DR and DQ, strongly co-occurred, TCR associations were difficult to assign to individual alleles. Presence/absence analyses assumed roughly uniform sequencing depth across donors, an assumption that may not hold. A later analysis associated 16,951 TCR beta sequences with specific HLA alleles at a false discovery rate of 0.05. While some public TCRs were present in many individuals, most TCR sequences turned up only very rarely across donors. Cytomegalovirus status was reported to be diagnosed by the classifier with high specificity and sensitivity in both the original and validation cohorts. In a later analysis, HLA-associated TCR beta chains showed more clonal expansion and lower generation probabilities than non-associated chains that were equally common. Because counts were too low, 15 to 20 rarely observed V segments, including chromosome 9 orphons, were excluded from the earlier analysis of about 500 of the donors. In a later genetic analysis, a missense DCLRE1C variant was associated with V-gene and J-gene trimming of TCR beta chains, and the association was replicated in an independent cohort. Correlated functional status among segregating V segments might be attributable to linkage disequilibrium, but an unknown experimental factor could not be ruled out. For the cohort, immune exposure information was limited to CMV serostatus. According to the authors, the approach could potentially be generalized to other disease states and immunological phenotypes. The cohort was sequenced for TCR beta chains only, and without alpha or paired-chain data the features that could be detected were limited. A later analysis reported that several top co-occurrence clusters appeared linked to parvovirus B19, influenza, CMV and Epstein-Barr virus. In a later analysis, the rate of TCR association differed among HLA loci, with DRB1 alleles having the most associated TCRs and HLA-C alleles having the fewest. The study listed 150 to 200 TCR beta chains as associated with cytomegalovirus. Three of the identified cytomegalovirus-associated TCR beta chains were confirmed in vitro to be specific for cytomegalovirus antigens. A cluster of highly shared sequence variants was judged likely to be a technical artifact of the sequencing pipeline.

The V gene is TRBV10-2 and the J gene is TRBJ1-5; the D gene remains uncertain. The sequencing sample was made of PBMCs. This clonotype originated in a girl in the first two years of life in good health and CMV-seronegative. The CDR3 reads CASSEQSAGVGPQHF. The DNA reads TGCGCCAGCAGTGAGCAGTCCGCAGGCGTAGGGCCCCAGCATTTT.